This T cell receptor (beta chain) was observed in a study of blood T cells in healthy people across ages. Overall study results and limits: Older age coincided with a roughly linear decline in TCR beta diversity per million T cells.

Sample-barcoded 5' priming and a J-beta primer mix drove a second PCR of roughly 6 to 12 cycles. A 12-random-nucleotide template-switch adaptor tagged each cDNA molecule. TCRdb passed the 5' RACE reads through MiXCR, listing each CDR3 protein once. Of approximately 850,000 distinct CDR3 sequences in the sample, 40% to 50% are singletons; the top ten hold roughly 18%. V shed 7 bases and J shed 2 bases, with 9 bases lying between them. The CDR3 runs 13 residues. CDR1 is MNHEY, CDR2 SMNVEV, per germline (reference sequence). This clonotype was seen more than once but under ten times. The antigen is undetermined.

This clonotype was sampled from a man in his 60s in good health. This chain links TRBV27 with TRBJ2-4; D not certain. The sample comprised blood. The CDR3 loop reads CASNDRTKNIQYF. The DNA for the CDR3 is TGTGCCAGCAACGATAGAACCAAAAACATTCAGTACTTC.